This TCR beta chain appears in the sequencing data of a study of a mutant IDH1 vaccine in newly diagnosed glioma. Study-wide context: Among treated patients, 62.5% were male and around 40% female, and mean age was approximately 40 years.

CDR1 is SGHAT, CDR2 FQDESV, per germline (reference sequence). The V end lost 1 base, the J end lost 2 bases, and 6 bases lay between the germline ends. The CDR3 length is 13 residues. Sequencing was performed with immunoSEQ multiplex PCR; in TCRdb, only in-frame clones are kept and a portion is missing. The table records some 38,000 clones, roughly 92% of them present only once. Time point specified: baseline, week 1 (first vaccination visit). The treatment is: pre-vaccination baseline after standard-of-care therapy. The TCR was taken from a young man with glioma. The sequenced sample was PBMCs, obtained from a glioma patient treated with radiotherapy, temozolomide or both. This chain connects TRBV11-1 to TRBJ2-7; D is undetermined. The CDR3 loop is CASSLGAAYEQYF. CDR3 nucleotide sequence: TGTGCCAGCAGCTTAGGTGCAGCCTACGAGCAGTACTTC.